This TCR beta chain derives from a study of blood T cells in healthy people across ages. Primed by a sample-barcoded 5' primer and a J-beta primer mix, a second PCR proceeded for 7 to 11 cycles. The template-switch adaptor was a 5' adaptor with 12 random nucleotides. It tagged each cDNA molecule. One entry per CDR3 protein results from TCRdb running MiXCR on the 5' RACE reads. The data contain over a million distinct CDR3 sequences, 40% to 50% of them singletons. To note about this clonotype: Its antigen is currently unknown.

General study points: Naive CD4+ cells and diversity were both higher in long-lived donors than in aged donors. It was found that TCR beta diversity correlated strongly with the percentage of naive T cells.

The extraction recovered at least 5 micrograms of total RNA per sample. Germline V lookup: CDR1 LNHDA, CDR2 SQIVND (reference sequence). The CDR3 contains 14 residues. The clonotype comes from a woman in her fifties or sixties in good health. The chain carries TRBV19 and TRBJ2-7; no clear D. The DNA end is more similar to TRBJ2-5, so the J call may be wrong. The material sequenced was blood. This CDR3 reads CASEFRDRRETQYF. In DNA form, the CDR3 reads TGTGCCAGCGAGTTTCGCGACCGGCGGGAGACCCAGTACTTC.